The entry that follows covers one T cell receptor beta chain sequence. In the original analysis: How many nucleated cells were present was estimated from reference gene primer amplification. The protocol was immunoSEQ multiplex PCR, while the TCRdb copy is restricted to in-frame clones and leaves out a portion. That table supplies the V and J calls and clone size; D and trimming were determined from the DNA. The sample includes around 130,000 clones, more than 75% of them seen just once. This sample stems from a study of blood T cell repertoires in COVID-19. On the study more broadly: There were acute and convalescent COVID-19 samples, and they came from the United States, Italy and Spain. In each case, the material was cDNA or gDNA derived from T cells, B-cell-depleted T cells, or PBMCs.

CDR3 size: 15 residues. Looked up from germline, CDR1 is KGHSH and CDR2 is LQKENI. Trimming removed 3 bases from V and 3 bases from J, with 14 bases in between. The sample consisted of peripheral blood. The gene calls are TRBV18 and TRBJ2-5, with D maybe TRBD1 (7 bases). The TCR sequence derives from a woman aged 50 to 60 with acute or convalescent COVID-19. The CDR3 region is CASSPEGQIEETQYF. CDR3 sequence (DNA): TGTGCCAGCTCACCGGAGGGACAGATCGAAGAGACCCAGTACTTC.